Listed below are T cell receptor beta chains from one sample, sequenced in a study of blood T cell repertoires in COVID-19. Sequencing was performed with immunoSEQ multiplex PCR; in TCRdb, only in-frame clones are kept and a portion is missing. The table shows about 97,000 clones, with 87% occurring only once. The sample taken for sequencing was peripheral blood. The receptors derive from a human donor in a cohort sampled during active COVID-19. Both conserved end residues are trimmed from each CDR3. Fields, in order: V gene, J gene, CDR3 protein.

v_call: TRBV5-1
j_call: TRBJ2-6
cdr3_aa: ASSSGTGGPLNVLT

v_call: TRBV28
j_call: TRBJ1-2
cdr3_aa: ASSSQGDSSGYT

v_call: TRBV9
j_call: TRBJ2-7
cdr3_aa: ASAKTGLAYEQY

v_call: TRBV29-1
j_call: TRBJ2-5
cdr3_aa: SVSGTRKETQY

v_call: TRBV29-1
j_call: TRBJ1-5
cdr3_aa: SVGGQYSNQPQH

v_call: TRBV1
j_call: TRBJ1-3
cdr3_aa: TSTLRGGFGNTIY

v_call: TRBV4-2
j_call: TRBJ2-3
cdr3_aa: ASSQETSVSTDTQY

v_call: TRBV5-5
j_call: TRBJ2-3
cdr3_aa: ASSPDRGGLATDTQY

v_call: TRBV18
j_call: TRBJ1-1
cdr3_aa: ASAIQEGTEAF

v_call: TRBV4-1
j_call: TRBJ2-7
cdr3_aa: ASSQGTGSSYEQY

v_call: TRBV9
j_call: TRBJ1-1
cdr3_aa: ASSVLSPSASTEAF